These 4 T cell receptor beta chains were all obtained from the same sample, sequenced in a study of T cell repertoires in Merkel cell carcinoma. TCRdb keeps only in-frame clones here, not all; method: immunoSEQ multiplex PCR. The repertoire consists of approximately 14,000 clones, with about four fifths occurring once and the leading ten covering 15% to 20%. Sequencing was done on a sample of tumor tissue. All receptors derive from an adult with Merkel cell carcinoma.

This clone has a handful of counts. This chain joins TRBV4-1 and TRBJ2-1; 11 bases map to TRBD2. Germline lookup yields CDR1 MGHRA and CDR2 YSYEKL. This CDR3 region has 15 residues. The V segment lost 2 bases and the J segment 4 bases; nucleotides outside the gene matches: 1. In DNA, the CDR3 is TGCGCCAGCAGCCAACTAGCGGGGGGTTACAATGAGCAGTTCTTC. Amino acid sequence: CASSQLAGGYNEQFF.

Here the CDR3 DNA reads TGTGCCAGCAGTTTTAGAGGGGATGGCTACACCTTC. Its translation is CASSFRGDGYTF. The genes are TRBV12-3 or TRBV12-4 and TRBJ1-2; D might be TRBD1 (5 bases). The CDR3 is 12 amino acids. V lost 3 bases, J lost 6 bases, and 8 bases lay in between.

The chain is built from TRBV5-6 and TRBJ2-1; 8 bases agree with TRBD2. With 3 bases clipped from V and 8 bases from J, the junction kept 13 bases outside the gene matches. CDR1 is SGHDT and CDR2 is YYEEEE in the germline V gene. The CDR3 loop spans 16 amino acids. The CDR3 loop is CASSSVSGRRSDEQFF. CDR3 DNA sequence: TGTGCCAGCAGCTCCGTCAGCGGGAGAAGGTCGGATGAGCAGTTCTTC.

The rearrangement links TRBV7-2 to TRBJ1-1; D perhaps matches TRBD1 (6 bases). CDR1 and CDR2 (germline): SGHTA, FQGNSA. Trimming took 6 bases from V and 3 from J, leaving 23 bases between them. The CDR3 extends over 17 amino acids. The CDR3 DNA reads TGTGCCAGCAGAGCAATGCGGCGGGGGCAGGTGTACACTGAAGCTTTCTTT. Translated, it gives CASRAMRRGQVYTEAFF.